This T cell receptor beta chain was sequenced during a study of shared clonotypes between healthy human individuals. The repertoire was sequenced with immunoSEQ multiplex PCR; TCRdb's copy has only in-frame clones and lacks some. The table has fewer than 650,000 clones, over 65% seen once. Sequencing was carried out using PBMCs. This clonotype was obtained from a woman between 40 and 50 years old in good health. Some clones in this sample may be carry-over from other donors' samples.

In DNA, the CDR3 is TGCGCCAGCAGCTTGGGTGTTTCGGCTTCCCACGGGGAGCTGTTTTTT. Translated, it gives CASSLGVSASHGELFF. This chain connects TRBV5-1 to TRBJ2-2; D unresolved. Per germline, CDR1 SGHRS and CDR2 YFSETQ. This CDR3 is 16 amino acids long. The V gene lost 0 bases and the J gene lost 7 bases, with 16 bases spanning the gap.